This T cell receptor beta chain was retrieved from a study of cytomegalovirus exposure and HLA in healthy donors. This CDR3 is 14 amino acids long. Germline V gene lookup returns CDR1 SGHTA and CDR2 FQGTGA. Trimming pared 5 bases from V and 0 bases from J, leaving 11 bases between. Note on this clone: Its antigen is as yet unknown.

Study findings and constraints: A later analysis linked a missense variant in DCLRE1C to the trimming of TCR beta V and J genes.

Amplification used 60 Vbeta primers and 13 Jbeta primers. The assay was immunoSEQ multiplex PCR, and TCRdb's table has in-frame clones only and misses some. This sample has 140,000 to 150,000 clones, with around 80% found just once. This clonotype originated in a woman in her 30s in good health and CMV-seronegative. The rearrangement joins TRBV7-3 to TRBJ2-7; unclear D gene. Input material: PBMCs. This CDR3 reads CASSPHPGSYEQYF. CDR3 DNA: TGTGCCAGCAGCCCTCACCCGGGCTCCTACGAGCAGTACTTC.